The next 2 T cell receptor beta chains were all read from a single sample in a study of OX40 agonist ivuxolimab in advanced cancers. TCRdb's copy holds only in-frame clones and misses some; the assay was immunoSEQ multiplex PCR. Of about 36,000 clones listed, around 90% are singletons. The sample consisted of CD4+ or CD8+ T cells sorted from blood, taken in a trial of the OX40 agonist ivuxolimab. All receptors derive from an adult with an advanced solid tumor such as melanoma, head and neck, liver or kidney cancer.

This chain joins TRBV28 and TRBJ2-7; D may match TRBD1 or TRBD2 (6 bases each). Germline assignment: CDR1 MDHEN and CDR2 SYDVKM. The CDR3 loop spans 14 amino acids. V lost 7 bases and J lost 4, with 17 bases in between. CDR3 sequence reads: CASTFGGGQYEQYF. The CDR3 DNA follows: TGTGCCAGCACCTTCGGTGGGGGGCAATACGAGCAGTACTTC. The entire variable domain, with the rest obtained from reference TRBV28 and TRBJ2-7, is as follows: DVKVTQSSRYLVKRTGEKVFLECVQDMDHENMFWYRQDPGLGLRLIYFSYDVKMKEKGDIPEGYSVSREKKERFSLILESASTNQTSMYLCASTFGGGQYEQYFGPGTRLTVT.

This clone was observed once. V and J are TRBV13 and TRBJ1-1, with no clear D. The germline V and J ends were trimmed by 1 base and 6 bases, with 12 bases remaining between them. This CDR3 comprises 14 residues. Germline CDR1 and CDR2: PRHDT and FYEKMQ (reference sequence). CDR3 in DNA: TGTGCCAGCAGCTTAGTAGGGTGGCAGTCTGAAGCTTTCTTT. Its protein is CASSLVGWQSEAFF.